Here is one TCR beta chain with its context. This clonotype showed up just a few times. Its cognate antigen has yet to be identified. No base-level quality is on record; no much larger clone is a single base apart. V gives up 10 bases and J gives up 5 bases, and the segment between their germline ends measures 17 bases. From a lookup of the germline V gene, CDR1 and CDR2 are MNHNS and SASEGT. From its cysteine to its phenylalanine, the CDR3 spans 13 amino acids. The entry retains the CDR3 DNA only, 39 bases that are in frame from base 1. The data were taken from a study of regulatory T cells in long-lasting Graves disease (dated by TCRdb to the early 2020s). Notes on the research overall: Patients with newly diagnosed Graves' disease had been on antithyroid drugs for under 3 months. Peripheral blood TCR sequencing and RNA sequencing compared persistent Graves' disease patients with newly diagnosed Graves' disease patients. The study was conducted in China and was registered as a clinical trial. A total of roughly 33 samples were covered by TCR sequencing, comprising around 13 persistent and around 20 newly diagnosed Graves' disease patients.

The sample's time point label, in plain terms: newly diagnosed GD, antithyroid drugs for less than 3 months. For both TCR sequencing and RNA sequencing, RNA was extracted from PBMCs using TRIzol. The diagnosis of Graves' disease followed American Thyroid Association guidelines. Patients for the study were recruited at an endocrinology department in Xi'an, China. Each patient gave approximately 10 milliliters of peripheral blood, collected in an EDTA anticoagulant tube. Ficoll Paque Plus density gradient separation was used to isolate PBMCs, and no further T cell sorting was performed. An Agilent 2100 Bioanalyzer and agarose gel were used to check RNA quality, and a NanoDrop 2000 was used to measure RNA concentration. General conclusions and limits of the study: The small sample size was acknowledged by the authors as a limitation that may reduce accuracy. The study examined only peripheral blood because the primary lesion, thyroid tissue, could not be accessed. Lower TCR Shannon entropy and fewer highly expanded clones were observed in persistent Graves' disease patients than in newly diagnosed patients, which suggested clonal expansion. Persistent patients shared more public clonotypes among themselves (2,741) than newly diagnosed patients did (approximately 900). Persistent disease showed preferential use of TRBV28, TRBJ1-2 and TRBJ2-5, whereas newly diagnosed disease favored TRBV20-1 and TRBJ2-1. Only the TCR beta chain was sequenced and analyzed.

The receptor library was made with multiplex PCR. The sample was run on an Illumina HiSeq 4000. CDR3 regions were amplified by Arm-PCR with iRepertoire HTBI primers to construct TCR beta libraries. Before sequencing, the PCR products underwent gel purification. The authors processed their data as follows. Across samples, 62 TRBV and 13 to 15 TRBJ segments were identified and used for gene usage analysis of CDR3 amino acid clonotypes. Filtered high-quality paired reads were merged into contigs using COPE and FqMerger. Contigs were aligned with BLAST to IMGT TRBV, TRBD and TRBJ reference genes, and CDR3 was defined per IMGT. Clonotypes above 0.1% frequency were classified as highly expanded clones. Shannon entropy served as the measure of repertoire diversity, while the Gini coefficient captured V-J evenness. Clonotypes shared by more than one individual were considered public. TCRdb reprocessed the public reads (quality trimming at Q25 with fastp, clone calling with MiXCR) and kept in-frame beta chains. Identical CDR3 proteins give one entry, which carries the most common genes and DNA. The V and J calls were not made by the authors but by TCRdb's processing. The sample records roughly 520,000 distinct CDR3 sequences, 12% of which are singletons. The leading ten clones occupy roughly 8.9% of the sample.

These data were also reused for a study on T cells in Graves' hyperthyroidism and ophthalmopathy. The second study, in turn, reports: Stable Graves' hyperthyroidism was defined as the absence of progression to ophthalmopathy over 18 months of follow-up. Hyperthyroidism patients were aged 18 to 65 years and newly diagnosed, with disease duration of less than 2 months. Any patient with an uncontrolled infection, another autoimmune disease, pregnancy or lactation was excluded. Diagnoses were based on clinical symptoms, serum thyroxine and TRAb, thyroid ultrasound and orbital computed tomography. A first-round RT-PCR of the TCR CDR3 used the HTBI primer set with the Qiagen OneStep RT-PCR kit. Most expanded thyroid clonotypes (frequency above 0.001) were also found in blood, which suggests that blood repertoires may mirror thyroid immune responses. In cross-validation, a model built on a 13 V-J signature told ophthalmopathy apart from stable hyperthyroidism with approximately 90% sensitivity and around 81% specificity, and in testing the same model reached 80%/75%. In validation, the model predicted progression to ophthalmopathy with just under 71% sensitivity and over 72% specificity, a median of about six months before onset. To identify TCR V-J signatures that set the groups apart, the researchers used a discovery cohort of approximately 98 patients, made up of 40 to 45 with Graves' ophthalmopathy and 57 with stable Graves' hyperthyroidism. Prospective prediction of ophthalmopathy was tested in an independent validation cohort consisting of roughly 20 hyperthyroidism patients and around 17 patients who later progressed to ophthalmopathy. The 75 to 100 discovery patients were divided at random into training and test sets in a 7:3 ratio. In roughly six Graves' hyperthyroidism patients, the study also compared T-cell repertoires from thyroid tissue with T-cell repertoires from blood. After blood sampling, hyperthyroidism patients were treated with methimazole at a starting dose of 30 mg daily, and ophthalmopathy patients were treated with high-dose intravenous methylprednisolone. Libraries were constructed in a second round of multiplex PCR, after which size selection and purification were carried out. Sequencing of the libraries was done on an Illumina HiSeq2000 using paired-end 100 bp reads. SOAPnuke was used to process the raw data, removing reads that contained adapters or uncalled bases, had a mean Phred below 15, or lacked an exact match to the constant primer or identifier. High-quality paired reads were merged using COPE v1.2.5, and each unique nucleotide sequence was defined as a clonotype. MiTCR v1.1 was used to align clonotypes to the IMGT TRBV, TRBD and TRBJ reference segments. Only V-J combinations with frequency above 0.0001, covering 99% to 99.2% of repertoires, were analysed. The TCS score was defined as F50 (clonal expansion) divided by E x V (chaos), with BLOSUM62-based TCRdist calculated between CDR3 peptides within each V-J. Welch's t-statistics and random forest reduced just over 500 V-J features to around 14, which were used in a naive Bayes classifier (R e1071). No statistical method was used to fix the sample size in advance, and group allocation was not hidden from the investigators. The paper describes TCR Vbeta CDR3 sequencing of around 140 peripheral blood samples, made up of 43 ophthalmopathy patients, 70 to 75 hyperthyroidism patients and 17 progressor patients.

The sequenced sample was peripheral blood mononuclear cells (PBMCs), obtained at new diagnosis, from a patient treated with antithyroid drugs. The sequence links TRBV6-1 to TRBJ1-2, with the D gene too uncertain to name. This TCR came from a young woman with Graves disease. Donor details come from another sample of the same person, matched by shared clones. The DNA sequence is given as TGTGCCACCGCGCGGACGTACACTTATGGCTACACCTTC. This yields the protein CATARTYTYGYTF.